This T cell receptor beta chain was captured in a study of cytomegalovirus exposure and HLA in healthy donors. PCR used 60 Vbeta primers and 13 Jbeta primers. Sequencing was performed with immunoSEQ multiplex PCR; in TCRdb, only in-frame clones are kept and a portion is missing. The repertoire has 84,000 or so clones, around four fifths of them found once; the top ten carry 1.4%. CDR1 is GTSNPN and CDR2 is SVGIG in the germline V gene (reference sequence). Unmatched junction bases numbered 8, after V lost 7 bases and J lost 10 bases. There are 11 residues in the CDR3. The receptor comes from a male donor in good health and CMV-seronegative. V usage is TRBV30 and J usage is TRBJ1-1, with 8 positions matching TRBD1. The sequencing input was PBMCs. The CDR3 loop is CAFQGARGAFF. The CDR3 DNA reads as TGTGCCTTCCAGGGGGCGCGGGGAGCTTTCTTT.